This entry is about one TCR beta chain. This sample stems from a study of blood T cell repertoires in COVID-19. On the study more broadly: Donors in the United States, Italy and Spain gave samples during acute or convalescent COVID-19. T cells, B-cell-depleted T cells, or PBMCs provided the cDNA or gDNA that served as material.

Germline assignment: CDR1 KGHSH and CDR2 LQKENI. With 0 bases clipped from V and 5 bases from J, the junction kept 4 bases outside the gene matches. This CDR3 contains 15 residues. Authors' methods: Amplification of reference gene primers provided the estimated nucleated cell counts. Libraries were prepared by immunoSEQ multiplex PCR; TCRdb keeps only in-frame clonotypes and omits some of them. V and J calls plus clone size are reproduced from that table; the DNA served to infer D and trimming. The sample gives roughly 150,000 clones, approximately 79% of which show up once; around 19% is in the top ten.

The TCR sequence derives from a woman aged 70 to 79 in a cohort exposed to, infected with or recovered from COVID-19 (not recorded which). The chain couples TRBV18 to TRBJ2-7; 10 bases agree with TRBD2. Material: PBMCs or T cells enriched from blood (not recorded which). The CDR3 loop is CASSPPLAGADEQYF. The CDR3 DNA is TGTGCCAGCTCACCACCCCTAGCGGGAGCCGACGAGCAGTACTTC.